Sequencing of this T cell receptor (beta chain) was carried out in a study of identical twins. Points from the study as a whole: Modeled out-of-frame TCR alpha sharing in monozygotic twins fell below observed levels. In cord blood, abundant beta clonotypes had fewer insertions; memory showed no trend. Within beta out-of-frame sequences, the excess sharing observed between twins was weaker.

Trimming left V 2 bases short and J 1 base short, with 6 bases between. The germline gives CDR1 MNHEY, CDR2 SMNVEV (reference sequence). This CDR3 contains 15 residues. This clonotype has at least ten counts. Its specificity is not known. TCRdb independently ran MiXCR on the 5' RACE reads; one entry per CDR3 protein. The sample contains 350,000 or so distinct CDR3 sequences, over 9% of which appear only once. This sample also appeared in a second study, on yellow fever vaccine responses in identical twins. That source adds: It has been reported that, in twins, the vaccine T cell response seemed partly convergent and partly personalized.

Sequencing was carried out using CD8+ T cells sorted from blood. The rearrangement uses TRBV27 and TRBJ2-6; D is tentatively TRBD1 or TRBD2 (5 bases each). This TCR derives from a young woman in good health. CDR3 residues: CASSLGGSGANVLTF. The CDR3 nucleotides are TGTGCCAGCAGTTTAGGGGGTTCTGGGGCCAACGTCCTGACTTTC.